Following are 5 T cell receptor beta chains from one sample sequenced in a study of technical replicates of blood from several donors. TCRdb's copy holds only in-frame clones and misses some; the assay was immunoSEQ multiplex PCR. The sample contains about 89,000 clones, 94% of which appear only once. Sequenced sample: T cells isolated from PBMCs. These receptors originate from a human donor in good health.

This rearrangement joins TRBV5-1 to TRBJ1-2; TRBD1 agrees at 8 bases. Trimming cost V 3 bases and J 8 bases; bases outside gene matches: 21. CDR1 is SGHRS and CDR2 is YFSETQ in the germline V gene. This CDR3 spans 18 amino acids. As DNA, the CDR3 is TGCGCCAGCAGCTCGTTCACCGGGACAGGCTTTGGTCGGAGAGGCTACACCTTC. It encodes CASSSFTGTGFGRRGYTF.

This chain joins TRBV29-1 and TRBJ2-7; weak D call: TRBD2 (6 bases). Trimming cost V 2 bases and J 5 bases, with 10 bases left between them. From germline, CDR1 is SQVTM and CDR2 ANQGSEA. The CDR3 has 12 amino acids. The DNA of the CDR3 is TGCAGCGTTGAACGGGGAGGACACGAGCAGTACTTC. Translating it yields CSVERGGHEQYF.

The chain links TRBV6-5 to TRBJ2-7, with TRBD2 matching over 7 bases. Germline V gene lookup returns CDR1 MNHEY and CDR2 SVGAGI. The CDR3 runs to 14 residues. Unmatched junction bases numbered 1, after V lost 2 bases and J lost 0 bases. The CDR3 loop reads CASSYAGDSYEQYF. Written as DNA, the CDR3 is TGTGCCAGCAGTTACGCGGGAGACTCCTACGAGCAGTACTTC.

The rearrangement links TRBV14 to TRBJ1-2, with 7 positions matching TRBD1. Germline V CDR1 and CDR2: SGHDN, FVKESK. Germline trimming cut 4 bases from V and 0 bases from J; bases unmatched to any gene: 11. The CDR3 covers 17 residues. The CDR3 nucleotides are TGTGCCAGCAGCCGACAGGGTGGTTTTACTTCTAACTATGGCTACACCTTC. Translated: CASSRQGGFTSNYGYTF. The full variable domain, completed using reference TRBV14 and TRBJ1-2, is EAGVTQFPSHSVIEKGQTVTLRCDPISGHDNLYWYRRVMGKEIKFLLHFVKESKQDESGMPNNRFLAERTGGTYSTLKVQPAELEDSGVYFCASSRQGGFTSNYGYTFGSGTRLTVV.

In this sample, this clone turned up once. The chain is built from TRBV7-8 and TRBJ1-1; D is possibly TRBD1 (6 bases). The V gene's germline CDR1 is SGHVS and CDR2 FQNEAQ. V was pared by 0 bases and J by 5 bases, with 13 bases between. The CDR3 consists of 15 residues. The CDR3 nucleotides are TGTGCCAGCAGCTTAGCTACAGGGCTGGGAACTGAAGCTTTCTTT. Encoded protein: CASSLATGLGTEAFF.